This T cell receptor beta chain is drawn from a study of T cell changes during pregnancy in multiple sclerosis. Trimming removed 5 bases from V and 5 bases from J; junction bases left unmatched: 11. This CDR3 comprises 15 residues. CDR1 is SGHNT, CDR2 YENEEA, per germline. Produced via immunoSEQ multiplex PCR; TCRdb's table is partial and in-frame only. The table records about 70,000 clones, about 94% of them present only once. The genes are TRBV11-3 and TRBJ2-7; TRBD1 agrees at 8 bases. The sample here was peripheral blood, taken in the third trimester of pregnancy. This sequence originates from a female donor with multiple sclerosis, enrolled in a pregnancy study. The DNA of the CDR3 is TGTGCCAGCAGCCTCGGACAGGGTGTCTCGGACGAGCAGTACTTC. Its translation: CASSLGQGVSDEQYF.